The 9 T cell receptor beta chains presented below share a single source sample, sequenced in a study of T cell changes during pregnancy in multiple sclerosis (dated by TCRdb to the late 2010s). Receptors were amplified or captured by the immunoSEQ multiplex PCR assay. In TCRdb, the immuneACCESS table is reduced to in-frame sequences with V and J assigned. These tables do not hold every clone; where another copy was compared, an unresolved V gene accounts for under half, and the others remain unexplained. This sample gives around 62,000 clones in total; about 92% of them show up just once. The leading ten clones occupy about 4% of the sample. The source was CD8+ T cells from peripheral blood mononuclear cells, collected in the second trimester of pregnancy. The source of these receptors is a female donor with multiple sclerosis, enrolled in a pregnancy study.

DNA for the CDR3: TGTGCCAGTAGTGTCCTACAGGGGTTGAACACTGAAGCTTTCTTT. Its translation: CASSVLQGLNTEAFF. V usage is TRBV19 and J usage is TRBJ1-1; TRBD1 agrees at 7 bases. J lost 0 bases, V lost 5 bases, and 6 bases had no gene match. This CDR3 spans 15 amino acids. CDR1 LNHDA and CDR2 SQIVND come from the germline V gene (reference sequence).

The V gene is TRBV7-9, the J gene TRBJ2-3; possible D gene TRBD2, 6 bases. CDR1 and CDR2 from the germline V gene are SEHNR and FQNEAQ (reference sequence). V lost 5 bases and J lost 6, with 12 bases in between. The CDR3 extends over 13 amino acids. Here the CDR3 DNA reads TGTGCCAGCAGCCGGGGACTTGGGGATACGCAGTATTTT. Its translation is CASSRGLGDTQYF.

This clone appeared many times. The J gene is TRBJ1-2, the V gene TRBV5-5; 10 positions agree with TRBD1. Germline V gene data show CDR1 as SGHKS and CDR2 as YYEKEE (reference sequence). The J segment lost 6 bases and the V segment lost 0 bases, leaving 5 bases of the junction unmatched. The CDR3 runs to 15 residues. CDR3 protein: CASSLVDRGQDGYTF. The CDR3 DNA follows: TGTGCCAGCAGCTTGGTAGACAGGGGGCAGGATGGCTACACCTTC.

V is TRBV1 and J is TRBJ2-7; TRBD2, the table's D call, was not compared with the DNA. TRBV1 is a pseudogene locus. This CDR3 is built from 21 residues. CDR3 coding DNA: TGCACCAGCAGCCCGCCACCCGGGACTAGCGGGGGCCCGGCCGATGGAGATGAGCAGTACTTC. It specifies CTSSPPPGTSGGPADGDEQYF.

The rearrangement links TRBV9 to TRBJ1-1; TRBD1 might be the D (6 bases). Trimming pared 4 bases from V and 3 bases from J, leaving 13 bases between. CDR3 size: 14 residues. CDR1 is SGDLS and CDR2 is YYNGEE in the germline V gene. This chain's CDR3 is CASSWGQVDTEAFF. CDR3 DNA: TGTGCCAGCAGCTGGGGGCAGGTCGACACTGAAGCTTTCTTT.

This CDR3 reads CSATLGLAGGPNEQYF. The CDR3 DNA reads as TGCAGCGCCACCTTAGGACTAGCGGGAGGGCCCAACGAGCAGTACTTC. The chain employs TRBV29-1 and TRBJ2-7, with TRBD2 matching over 15 bases. The CDR3 runs 16 residues. Unmatched junction bases numbered 12, after V lost 7 bases and J lost 5 bases. Per germline, CDR1 SQVTM and CDR2 ANQGSEA.

The chain uses TRBV7-9 and TRBJ2-1; 11 bases match TRBD2. The CDR3 length is 16 residues. After removal of 1 base from V and 8 bases from J, the junction contained 7 bases not matched to a gene. Germline lookup yields CDR1 SEHNR and CDR2 FQNEAQ (reference sequence). In DNA, the CDR3 is TGTGCCAGCAGCTTAGGGGGGACTAGCGGCACCTATGAGCAGTTCTTC. Protein sequence: CASSLGGTSGTYEQFF.

This clone occurred a few times. V and J are TRBV7-3 and TRBJ2-3; weak D call: TRBD1 (6 bases). Germline values: CDR1 SGHTA, CDR2 FQGTGA. The CDR3 sequence is 14 residues long. The V gene lost 5 bases and the J gene lost 4 bases, with 13 bases spanning the gap. CDR3: CASSQTGSSDTQYF. DNA of the CDR3: TGTGCCAGCAGCCAGACAGGATCTTCAGATACGCAGTATTTT.

The V call is TRBV5-1, the J call TRBJ2-2; 14 bases align to TRBD2. The CDR3 contains 19 residues. Germline V gene sequence: CDR1 SGHRS, CDR2 YFSETQ. V lost 3 bases and J lost 1; bases outside the gene matches: 8. The CDR3, as DNA: TGCGCCAGCAGCTCGAGGCCGGGACTAGCGGGGGTGAACACCGGGGAGCTGTTTTTT. This translates into CASSSRPGLAGVNTGELFF.